This T cell receptor beta chain was captured by sequencing in a study of T cell clonality in common variable immunodeficiency. The CDR3 runs 15 residues. V was shortened by 4 bases and J by 4 bases, with 16 bases between the two germline ends. Per the germline V gene, CDR1 is SGHTA and CDR2 is FQGNSA. Generated by immunoSEQ multiplex PCR, the TCRdb table keeps only in-frame clones and is missing some. The sample has under 30,000 clones, none seen only once. This clone appeared many times. The read gets to within 3 residues of the CDR3 end, and the germline J gene fills in the rest. V and J are TRBV7-2 and TRBJ1-1, with a possible D match to TRBD1 (5 bases). This sequence was found in a person aged 18 to 75 in good health. Material for sequencing was peripheral blood mononuclear cells. CDR3 DNA, as far as it was read: TGTGCCAGCAGCTCCCCTGGGGGGGAAGGCACTGAA. The encoded protein is CASSSPGGEGTE. The CDR3 reads in full as CASSSPGGEGTEAFF.